The text below deals with one T cell receptor (beta chain). What it binds is not known. The trim removed 3 bases at V and 1 base at J, leaving 4 bases unmatched. Germline V CDR1 and CDR2: SGDLS, YYNGEE. CDR3 length equals 16 residues. The data were obtained in a study of cytomegalovirus exposure and HLA in healthy donors. Findings and limits, study-wide: Subsequent analysis found a tendency for first-cohort TCR clusters to co-occur within the 90 to 150 validation repertoires. There were some public TCRs occurring in many donors, but most TCR sequences were rare. As confirmed in vitro, a few CMV-associated chains were specific for CMV antigens.

TCRdb's copy holds only in-frame clones and misses some; the assay was immunoSEQ multiplex PCR. The table lists 100,000 to 150,000 clones, roughly 86% of them singletons. The V gene is TRBV9, the J gene TRBJ2-2; 9 nucleotides line up with TRBD1. The clonotype comes from a man aged 30-40 years in good health and CMV-seronegative. Sequencing was carried out using PBMCs. CDR3 bases: TGTGCCAGCAGCGCGGGACAGGGATTGAACACCGGGGAGCTGTTTTTT. This gives the protein CASSAGQGLNTGELFF.